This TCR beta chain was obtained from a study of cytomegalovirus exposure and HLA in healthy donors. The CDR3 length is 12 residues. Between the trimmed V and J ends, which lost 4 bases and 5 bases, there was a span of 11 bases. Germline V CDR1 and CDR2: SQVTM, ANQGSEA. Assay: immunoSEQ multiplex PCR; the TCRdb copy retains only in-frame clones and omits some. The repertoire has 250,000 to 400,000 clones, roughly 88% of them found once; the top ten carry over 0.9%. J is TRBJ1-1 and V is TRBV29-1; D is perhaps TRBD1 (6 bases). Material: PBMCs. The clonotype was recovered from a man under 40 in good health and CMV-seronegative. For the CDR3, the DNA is TGCAGCGTTGGGCAGGGGTGGACTGAAGCTTTCTTT. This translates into CSVGQGWTEAFF.